The 21 T cell receptor beta chains given below trace back to one sample, sequenced in a study of cytomegalovirus exposure and HLA in healthy donors. Primers for the PCR totalled 60 Vbeta and 13 Jbeta. The table came from immunoSEQ multiplex PCR; TCRdb's copy has only in-frame clones and leaves some out. Among around 120,000 clones listed, approximately 77% were seen once. Sequenced: PBMCs. All receptors derive from a man between 18 and 35 years old in good health and CMV-seronegative.

This clone has just one count. V and J are TRBV7-2 and TRBJ1-5; D might be TRBD1 (5 bases). This CDR3 is 13 amino acids long. Germline V gene sequence: CDR1 SGHTA, CDR2 FQGNSA. Trimming removed 5 bases at V and 9 bases at J, with 14 bases between. CDR3 region: CASSMIDSRPQHF. The CDR3 coding sequence is TGTGCCAGCAGCATGATAGACAGCAGGCCCCAGCATTTT.

In DNA form, the CDR3 reads TGTGCCAGCAGCCCCGTGGACATAGCAAGCTACACCTTC. Protein product: CASSPVDIASYTF. The rearrangement joins TRBV7-8 to TRBJ1-2; the D gene is possibly TRBD1 (5 bases). Per the germline V gene, CDR1 is SGHVS and CDR2 is FQNEAQ. The CDR3 has 13 residues. V lost 5 bases, J lost 9 bases, and 16 bases lay in between.

This clone was recorded once. The chain combines TRBV5-4 with TRBJ1-2; TRBD1 is a possible D gene (6 bases). With 2 bases removed from V and 6 bases from J, the gap between germline ends came to 11 bases. Germline values: CDR1 SGHNT, CDR2 YYREEE (reference sequence). The CDR3 is made up of 13 amino acids. As DNA, the CDR3 is TGTGCCAGCAGCTTACAGGGTTCAAATGGCTACACCTTC. Amino acids: CASSLQGSNGYTF.

Turning to this clone: One junction end does not reproduce the germline sequence, and a read error may be involved. The CDR3 DNA follows: TGTTCCAGCAGCAGGGGGACAGCCTGGGGGACTGAAGCTTTCTTT. The encoded protein is CSSSRGTAWGTEAFF. The rearrangement uses TRBV7-9 and TRBJ1-1, with 7 bases that match TRBD1. Germline V lookup: CDR1 SEHNR, CDR2 FQNEAQ (reference sequence). The CDR3 is 15 amino acids.

The rearrangement joins TRBV2 to TRBJ1-2; a possible D gene is TRBD1 (6 bases). Germline values: CDR1 SNHLY, CDR2 FYNNEI. The V end lost 1 base, the J end lost 3 bases, and 12 bases lay between the germline ends. The CDR3 is made up of 15 amino acids. The CDR3 DNA follows: TGTGCCAGCAGTGAAGGCGGGGGCGCCGACTATGGCTACACCTTC. It yields the protein CASSEGGGADYGYTF.

The chain carries TRBV6-1 and TRBJ2-7; weak D call: TRBD1 (5 bases). The CDR3 extends over 14 amino acids. Trimming shortened V by 5 bases and J by 4 bases, and 15 bases separated the two germline ends. CDR1 MNHNS and CDR2 SASEGT come from the germline V gene. CDR3 in DNA: TGTGCCAGCAGTCTACAGGTTGGTGAGTACGAGCAGTACTTC. It codes for CASSLQVGEYEQYF.

The rearrangement uses TRBV6-5 and TRBJ1-5, with 9 bases matching TRBD1. With 6 bases clipped from V and 5 bases from J, the junction kept 5 bases outside the gene matches. Looked up from germline, CDR1 is MNHEY and CDR2 is SVGAGI. The CDR3 is 14 amino acids. The CDR3 loop reads CASSLRTGDQPQHF. The DNA for the CDR3 is TGTGCCAGCAGCCTTCGGACAGGGGATCAGCCCCAGCATTTT.

V is TRBV27 and J is TRBJ1-5; 9 bases fit TRBD1. Germline CDR1 reads MNHEY; CDR2 reads SMNVEV (reference sequence). V lost 1 base and J lost 5; bases outside the gene matches: 12. The CDR3 consists of 18 residues. The CDR3 reads CASSLLSPGTGRDQPQHF. In nucleotides, the CDR3 is TGTGCCAGCAGTTTATTATCCCCCGGGACAGGGAGAGATCAGCCCCAGCATTTT.

The chain combines TRBV25-1 with TRBJ1-5; D ambiguous. V was shortened by 5 bases and J by 7 bases, with 18 bases between the two germline ends. Germline V gene lookup returns CDR1 MGHDK and CDR2 SYGVNS. CDR3 length: 15 residues. For the CDR3, the DNA is TGTGCCAGCAGTCAACCCCCCGGGGAGGTCCAGCCCCAGCATTTT. Translated, it gives CASSQPPGEVQPQHF.

V is TRBV4-3 and J is TRBJ2-6; D might be TRBD1 (6 bases). CDR3 size: 16 residues. Trimming removed 3 bases at V and 0 bases at J, with 9 bases between. Per germline, CDR1 LGHNA and CDR2 YSLEER. The CDR3 is CASSQDSHSGANVLTF. The CDR3, as DNA: TGCGCCAGCAGCCAGGACAGTCACTCTGGGGCCAACGTCCTGACTTTC.

The V gene is TRBV4-2, the J gene TRBJ2-1, with 11 bases aligning to TRBD2. CDR3 length equals 15 residues. The V gene end was trimmed by 4 bases and the J gene end by 4 bases; junction bases not matched to a gene: 3. Germline V gene lookup returns CDR1 LGHNA and CDR2 YNFKEQ. CDR3 nucleotides: TGTGCCAGCAGCCGACGACTAGCGGGGTACAATGAGCAGTTCTTC. Protein: CASSRRLAGYNEQFF.

This clone turned up a few times. The DNA for the CDR3 is TGTGCCAGCAGTTATGGCAGAAACTCCTACGAGCAGTACTTC. Its translation: CASSYGRNSYEQYF. This rearrangement joins TRBV27 to TRBJ2-7; D gene ambiguous. Germline V lookup: CDR1 MNHEY, CDR2 SMNVEV (reference sequence). The V end lost 4 bases, the J end lost 0 bases, and 10 bases lay between the germline ends. The CDR3 is 14 residues long.

This clone turned up a few times. The chain's CDR3 is CASSFGTGGHNEQFF. CDR3 nucleotide sequence: TGTGCCAGCAGTTTCGGGACAGGGGGACACAATGAGCAGTTCTTC. The chain joins TRBV28 to TRBJ2-1, with 11 bases identical to TRBD1. Trimming removed 3 bases from V and 5 bases from J; junction bases left unmatched: 3. The CDR3 covers 15 residues. Per germline, CDR1 MDHEN and CDR2 SYDVKM.

The chain employs TRBV7-9 and TRBJ1-1; TRBD1 agrees at 8 bases. Germline assignment: CDR1 SEHNR and CDR2 FQNEAQ (reference sequence). Trimming cost V 5 bases and J 4 bases; bases outside gene matches: 3. The CDR3 extends over 13 amino acids. CDR3 in amino acids: CASSDRGSTEAFF. Here the CDR3 DNA reads TGTGCCAGCAGCGACAGGGGAAGCACTGAAGCTTTCTTT.

The V and J genes are TRBV19 and TRBJ1-1; maybe TRBD1 (6 bases). The V and J ends lost 8 bases and 3 bases respectively, with 22 bases between them. Looked up from germline, CDR1 is LNHDA and CDR2 is SQIVND (reference sequence). The CDR3 has 16 amino acids. CDR3 amino acids: CASASGGKGRDTEAFF. Here the CDR3 DNA reads TGTGCCAGTGCTTCCGGGGGCAAAGGGAGGGACACTGAAGCTTTCTTT.

This clone was counted once. This chain joins TRBV28 and TRBJ2-6; D may be TRBD1 (6 bases). Trimming removed 6 bases at V and 4 bases at J, with 16 bases between. CDR1 is MDHEN, CDR2 SYDVKM, per germline. This CDR3 is 16 amino acids long. The CDR3 bases are TGTGCCAGCAGGGTCGGCAGGGGTACGGGGGCCAACGTCCTGACTTTC. This gives the protein CASRVGRGTGANVLTF.

This clone was seen a few times. The rearrangement links TRBV7-3 to TRBJ1-1; 7 bases map to TRBD1. Germline V gene sequence: CDR1 SGHTA, CDR2 FQGTGA. This CDR3 contains 13 residues. V shed 4 bases and J 5 bases; nucleotides not matched to a gene: 4. The CDR3 reads CASSSSRGTEAFF. In DNA, the CDR3 is TGTGCCAGCAGCTCGTCCAGGGGGACTGAAGCTTTCTTT.

This clone was seen more than once but under ten times. V usage is TRBV6-1 and J usage is TRBJ2-3, with D tentatively TRBD2 (5 bases). This CDR3 spans 18 amino acids. Germline CDR1 MNHNS, CDR2 SASEGT. Between the trimmed V and J ends, which lost 1 base and 0 bases, there was a span of 17 bases. The CDR3 protein is CASSEVAPSRVSTDTQYF. CDR3 coding DNA: TGTGCCAGCAGTGAAGTGGCCCCCTCGCGGGTTAGCACAGATACGCAGTATTTT.

Points on this clone: An end of the junction does not agree with germline; a read error may underlie this. V gene TRBV5-1 combines with J gene TRBJ1-2; 11 positions match TRBD1. This CDR3 contains 14 residues. The germline CDR1 and CDR2 sequences are SGHRS and YFSETQ. DNA for the CDR3: TGCGCCAGCAGCGTCGGACAGGGGGCTTATGACTACACCTTC. Its translation is CASSVGQGAYDYTF.

The chain recombines TRBV5-6 with TRBJ1-5; the D is unclear. V was trimmed by 3 bases and J by 0 bases, leaving 7 bases between them. Germline assignment: CDR1 SGHDT and CDR2 YYEEEE. This CDR3 has 14 amino acids. The CDR3 nucleotides read TGTGCCAGCAGCTACTCTGATAGCAATCAGCCCCAGCATTTT. Translating gives CASSYSDSNQPQHF.

The chain employs TRBV13 and TRBJ1-2; weak D call: TRBD1 (5 bases). The CDR3 runs to 12 residues. V lost 5 bases and J lost 6, with 10 bases in between. From germline, CDR1 is PRHDT and CDR2 FYEKMQ (reference sequence). This CDR3 reads CASSLTEDGYTF. The CDR3 nucleotides are TGTGCCAGCAGCCTGACAGAAGATGGCTACACCTTC.